The sequence of this T cell receptor (beta chain) was determined in a study of blood T cell repertoires in COVID-19. Some clones are missing from TCRdb's copy, which holds only in-frame ones; the method was immunoSEQ multiplex PCR. The repertoire has hundreds of thousands of clones, about 80% of them found once; the top ten carry approximately 4%. With 4 bases removed from V and 7 bases from J, the gap between germline ends came to 16 bases. The germline V gene encodes CDR1 LGHDT and CDR2 YNNKEL (reference sequence). This CDR3 is built from 14 residues. Sequencing was performed on PBMCs or T cells enriched from blood (not recorded which). This receptor was identified in a woman aged 35 to 49 who had been exposed to COVID-19. The genes are TRBV3-1 (or the pseudogene TRBV3-2) and TRBJ1-1; D uncertain. The CDR3 spells CASSRKGGSGEAFF. The CDR3 DNA follows: TGTGCCAGCAGCCGCAAGGGAGGGTCAGGTGAAGCTTTCTTT.